What follows are 3 T cell receptor beta chains derived from one specimen sequenced in a study of post-analysis software for immune sequencing data. Incorporated into the TCR beta cDNA libraries were unique molecular identifiers, which served to reduce PCR and sequencing biases. One entry per CDR3 protein results from TCRdb running MiXCR on the PCR reads. The sample lists roughly 570,000 distinct CDR3 sequences; under 40% were seen once. These receptors are not linked to any known antigen. Findings and caveats of the study: In patients, 4 to 6 TRBV segments were more frequent than in controls, with TRBV5-6, TRBV5-1 and TRBV20-1 among them.

The sequencing sample was made of blood. The receptors derive from a girl aged 2-17 years with multiple sclerosis.

This clonotype turned up a few times. V and J are TRBV18 and TRBJ1-2; 7 bases are a match to TRBD1. The junction had 3 bases not matched to a gene; V was cut back by 6 bases and J by 2 bases. The CDR3 spans 13 residues. Germline V CDR1 and CDR2: KGHSH, LQKENI. CDR3 nucleotide sequence: TGTGCCAGCTCCGTGACAGGGAACTATGGCTACACCTTC. This sequence encodes CASSVTGNYGYTF.

Comments on this clonotype: Compared with germline, one end of the junction differs, possibly owing to a read error. The chain employs TRBV27 and TRBJ2-1, with TRBD2 as a possible D gene (6 bases). Germline V CDR1 and CDR2: MNHEY, SMNVEV (reference sequence). There are 12 residues in the CDR3. The CDR3 sequence is CAGSLLGGEQFF. The DNA for the CDR3 is TGTGCCGGCAGTTTACTGGGGGGTGAGCAGTTCTTC.

This chain joins TRBV20-1 and TRBJ2-1, with a tentative D call TRBD1 (6 bases). CDR3 length equals 13 residues. V was pared by 1 base and J by 7 bases, with 11 bases between. The germline CDR1 and CDR2 sequences are DFQATT and SNEGSKA (reference sequence). The DNA for the CDR3 is TGCAGTGCTAGAGCCGGGACACTTAATGAGCAGTTCTTC. Protein product: CSARAGTLNEQFF.